One T cell receptor beta chain is described in this entry. The target of this receptor is not known. Being one base from a much bigger clone, this may be a read error. The CDR3 does not close with the conserved phenylalanine or tryptophan, likely indicating a read error. Sequencing took place on an Illumina HiSeq 2500. TCR beta libraries were prepared by quantitative 5'-RACE with molecular barcodes. The authors processed their data as follows. A new computational method, built on a probabilistic model of VDJ rearrangement, was used to identify disease-linked TCR variants. Clones were called with MiXCR by TCRdb after fastp trimmed the public reads at Q25, and only in-frame beta chains were retained. Identical CDR3 protein sequences are pooled into one entry, listed with their most common genes and DNA. It is TCRdb's table, rather than the study itself, that gives the V and J calls and clone size. This sample has hundreds of thousands of distinct CDR3 sequences in its table, and roughly 8.6% of those were observed once. Over 6.5% of the sample lies in the top ten.

This specimen belongs to a study of CD8 T cells in ankylosing spondylitis (dated by TCRdb to the late 2010s). In the study overall: To find TCR variants linked to disease, the study profiled T cell receptor beta repertoires in ankylosing spondylitis patients and healthy donors. Peripheral blood was sampled, and synovial fluid was additionally collected from ankylosing spondylitis patients. In total, the full study cohort was made up of about 110 healthy donors and some 26 ankylosing spondylitis patients.

Study-level results and caveats: A TCR beta motif made up of several highly homologous amino acid variants appeared to be characteristic of blood from ankylosing spondylitis patients. Some motif variants were previously reported in synovial fluid and blood of reactive arthritis patients, suggesting common disease-initiation mechanisms. The disease-linked clones had a CD8+ phenotype and were found at relatively low frequencies in peripheral blood. The disease-linked clones were reported to be significantly enriched in matched synovial fluid samples from ankylosing spondylitis patients.

The junction shows trimming of 2 bases on V and 5 bases on J, plus 3 bases between the germline ends. Reading the germline V gene gives CDR1 MNHEY and CDR2 SVGAGI. 11 amino acids form the CDR3, both terminal residues included. Just the 33-base CDR3 DNA is kept, in frame starting at base 1. The rearranged chain carries TRBV6-5 and TRBJ1-1; the D gene is unclear. The sequence was collected from a male donor with ankylosing spondylitis or in good health (not recorded which). Sequencing input: blood, either unsorted or a sorted T cell fraction (not recorded which). The DNA sequence follows: TGTGCCAGCAGTTACGGGACTGAAGCTTTCTCT. Its protein product is CASSYGTEAFS.